This T cell receptor (beta chain) was observed in a study of early T cells in non-severe SARS-CoV-2 infection. Losses at the gene ends were 0 bases for V and 10 bases for J; bases not matched to a gene: 6. The length of the CDR3 is 14 residues. Looked up from germline, CDR1 is SGHTA and CDR2 is FQGNSA. This clonotype was detected only a few times. A single record per CDR3 protein comes from TCRdb applying MiXCR to the 5' RACE reads. This table has 25,000 to 35,000 distinct CDR3 sequences, approximately 5.2% appearing once. Sequenced input: whole blood. This sequence was found in an adult who was a healthcare worker with PCR-confirmed SARS-CoV-2 infection or an uninfected control (not recorded which). The chain couples TRBV7-2 to TRBJ2-1, with TRBD2 identical over 7 bases. DNA for the CDR3: TGTGCCAGCAGCTTAGCTGGGGGAGGGCGAGAGCAGTTCTTC. It is translated as CASSLAGGGREQFF.